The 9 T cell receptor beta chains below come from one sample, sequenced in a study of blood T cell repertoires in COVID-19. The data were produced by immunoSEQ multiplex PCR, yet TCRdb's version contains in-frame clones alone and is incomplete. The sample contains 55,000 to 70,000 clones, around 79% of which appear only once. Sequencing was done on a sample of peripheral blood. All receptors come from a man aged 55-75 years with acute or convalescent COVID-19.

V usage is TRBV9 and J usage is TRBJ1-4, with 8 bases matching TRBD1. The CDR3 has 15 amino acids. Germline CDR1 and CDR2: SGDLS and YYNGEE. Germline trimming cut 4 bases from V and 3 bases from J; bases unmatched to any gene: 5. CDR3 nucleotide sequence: TGTGCCAGCAGCCCGTCGACAGGGGCTAATGAAAAACTGTTTTTT. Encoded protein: CASSPSTGANEKLFF.

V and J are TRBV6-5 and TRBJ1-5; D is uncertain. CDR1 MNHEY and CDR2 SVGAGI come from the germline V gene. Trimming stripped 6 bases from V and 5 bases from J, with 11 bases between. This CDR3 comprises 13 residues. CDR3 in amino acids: CASRDGEYQPQHF. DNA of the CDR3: TGTGCCAGCAGAGACGGGGAGTATCAGCCCCAGCATTTT.

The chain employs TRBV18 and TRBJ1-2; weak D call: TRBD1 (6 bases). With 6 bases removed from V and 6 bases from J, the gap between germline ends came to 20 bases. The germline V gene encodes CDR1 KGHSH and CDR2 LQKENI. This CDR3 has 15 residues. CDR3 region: CASSYTLQGTDGYTF. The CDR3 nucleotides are TGTGCCAGCTCCTACACGTTACAGGGAACGGATGGCTACACCTTC.

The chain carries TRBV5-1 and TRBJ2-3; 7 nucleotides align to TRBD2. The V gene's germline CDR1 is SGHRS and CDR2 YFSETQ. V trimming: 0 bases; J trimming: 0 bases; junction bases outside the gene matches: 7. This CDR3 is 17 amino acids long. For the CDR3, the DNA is TGCGCCAGCAGCTTGGCCCTAGCGGCGACTAGCACAGATACGCAGTATTTT. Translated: CASSLALAATSTDTQYF.

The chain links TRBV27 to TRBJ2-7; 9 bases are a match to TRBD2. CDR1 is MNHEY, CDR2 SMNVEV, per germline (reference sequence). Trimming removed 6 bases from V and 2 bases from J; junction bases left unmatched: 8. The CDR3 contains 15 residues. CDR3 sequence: CASRTPGTSPYEQYF. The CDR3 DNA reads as TGTGCCAGCAGGACACCCGGGACTAGCCCCTACGAGCAGTACTTC.

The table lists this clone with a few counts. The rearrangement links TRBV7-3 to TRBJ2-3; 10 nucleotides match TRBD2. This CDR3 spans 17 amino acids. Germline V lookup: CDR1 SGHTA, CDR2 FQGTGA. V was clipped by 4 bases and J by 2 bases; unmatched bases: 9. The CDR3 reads CASSSSSSGGNTDTQYF. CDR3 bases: TGTGCCAGCAGCTCCTCCTCTAGCGGGGGAAACACAGATACGCAGTATTTT.

Here the CDR3 reads CSASTGGQETQYF. The CDR3 bases are TGCAGCGCTTCGACAGGGGGTCAAGAGACCCAGTACTTC. The rearrangement joins TRBV29-1 to TRBJ2-5; 9 bases fit TRBD1. Looked up from germline, CDR1 is SQVTM and CDR2 is ANQGSEA. The CDR3 runs 13 residues. With 7 bases clipped from V and 2 bases from J, the junction kept 5 bases outside the gene matches.

Here the CDR3 DNA reads TGTGCCAGCTCACCGGGACAGGGTAATGAAAAACTGTTTTTT. Amino acids: CASSPGQGNEKLFF. The rearrangement joins TRBV18 to TRBJ1-4; 9 bases fit TRBD1. The CDR3 has 14 amino acids. Germline V gene lookup returns CDR1 KGHSH and CDR2 LQKENI. V shed 3 bases, J shed 4 bases, and the junction held 0 bases outside the gene matches.

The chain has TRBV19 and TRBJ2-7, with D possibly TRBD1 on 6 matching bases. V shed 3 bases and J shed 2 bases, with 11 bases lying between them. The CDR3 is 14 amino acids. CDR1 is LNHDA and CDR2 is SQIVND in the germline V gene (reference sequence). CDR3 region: CASSMNRETYEQYF. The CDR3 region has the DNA TGTGCCAGTAGTATGAACAGGGAAACCTACGAGCAGTACTTC.